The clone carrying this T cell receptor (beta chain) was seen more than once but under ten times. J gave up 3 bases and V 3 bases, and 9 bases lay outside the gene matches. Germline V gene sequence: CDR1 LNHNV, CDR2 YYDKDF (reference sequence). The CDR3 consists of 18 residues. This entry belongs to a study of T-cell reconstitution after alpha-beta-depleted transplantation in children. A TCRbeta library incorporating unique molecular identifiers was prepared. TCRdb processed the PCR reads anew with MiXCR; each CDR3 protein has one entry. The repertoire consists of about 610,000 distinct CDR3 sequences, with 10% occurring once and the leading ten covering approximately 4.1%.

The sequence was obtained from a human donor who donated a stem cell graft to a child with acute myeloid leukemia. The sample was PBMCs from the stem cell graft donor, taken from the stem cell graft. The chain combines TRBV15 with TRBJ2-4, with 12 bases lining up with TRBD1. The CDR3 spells CATSRGDRGLQVKNIQYF. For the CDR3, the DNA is TGTGCCACCAGCAGGGGGGACAGGGGGCTCCAAGTCAAAAACATTCAGTACTTC.